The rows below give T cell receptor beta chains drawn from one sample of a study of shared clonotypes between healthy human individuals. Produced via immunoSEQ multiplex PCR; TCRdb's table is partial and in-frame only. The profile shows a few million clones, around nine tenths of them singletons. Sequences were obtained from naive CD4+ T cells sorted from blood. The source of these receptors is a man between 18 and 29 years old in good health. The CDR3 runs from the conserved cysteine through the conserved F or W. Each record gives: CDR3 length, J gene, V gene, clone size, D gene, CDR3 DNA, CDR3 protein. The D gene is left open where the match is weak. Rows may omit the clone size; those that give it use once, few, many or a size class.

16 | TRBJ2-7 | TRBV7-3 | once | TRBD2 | TGTGCCAGCAGCCCCGGGACTAGCAACGGATTGTACGAGCAGTACTTC | CASSPGTSNGLYEQYF
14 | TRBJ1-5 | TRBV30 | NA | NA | TGTGCCTGGAGTCTCATAGGGGGGAATCAGCCCCAGCATTTT | CAWSLIGGNQPQHF
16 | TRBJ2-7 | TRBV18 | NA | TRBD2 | TGTGCCAGCTCACCGGGACTAGCGGGAGGCCCCTACGAGCAGTACTTC | CASSPGLAGGPYEQYF
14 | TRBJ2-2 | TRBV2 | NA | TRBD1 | TGTGCCAGCGGGACAGGGACGAACACCGGGGAGCTGTTTTTT | CASGTGTNTGELFF
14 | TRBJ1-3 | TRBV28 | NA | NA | TGTGCCAGCAGTTTTTCCGACAGGAAAAACACCATATATTTT | CASSFSDRKNTIYF
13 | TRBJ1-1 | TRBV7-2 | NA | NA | TGTGCCAGCAGCTTAGGGGGTGGGTTCGAAGCTTTCTTT | CASSLGGGFEAFF
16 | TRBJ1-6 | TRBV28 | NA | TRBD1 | TGTGCCAGCAGTTCCCTGAAGACAGGGGAAAGTTCACCCCTCCACTTT | CASSSLKTGESSPLHF
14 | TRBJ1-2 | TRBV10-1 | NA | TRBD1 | TGCGCCAGCAGTCCAGGGGGAAGTAAGGATGGCTACACCTTC | CASSPGGSKDGYTF
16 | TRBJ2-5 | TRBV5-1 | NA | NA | TGCGCCAGCAGCTTGGCTGTGGGGGTTGGGCAAGAGACCCAGTACTTC | CASSLAVGVGQETQYF
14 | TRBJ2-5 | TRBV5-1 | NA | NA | TGCGCCAGCAGCTTGGCCAATGGTGGAGAGACCCAGTACTTC | CASSLANGGETQYF
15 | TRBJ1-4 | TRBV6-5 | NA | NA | TGTGCCAGCAGTTACTCAGCCAGGGCTAATGAAAAACTGTTTTTT | CASSYSARANEKLFF
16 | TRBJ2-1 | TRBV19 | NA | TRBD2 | TGTGCCAGTAGTATACGAGCTAGCGGGGCCTACAATGAGCAGTTCTTC | CASSIRASGAYNEQFF
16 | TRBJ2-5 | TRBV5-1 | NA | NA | TGCGCCAGCAGCCCCGTATTCGGGGGGCGGGCAGAGACCCAGTACTTC | CASSPVFGGRAETQYF
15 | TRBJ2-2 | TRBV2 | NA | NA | TGTGCCAGCGGAGCAGGGCGGCCGGTTGCCGGGGAGCTGTTTTTT | CASGAGRPVAGELFF
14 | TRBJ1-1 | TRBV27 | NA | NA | TGTGCCAGCAGTTTTGGAGTCTCGAACACTGAAGCTTTCTTT | CASSFGVSNTEAFF
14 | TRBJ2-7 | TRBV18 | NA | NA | TGTGCCAGCTCAGGCGGGACAGTTACCTACGAGCAGTACTTC | CASSGGTVTYEQYF
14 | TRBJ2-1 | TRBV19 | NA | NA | TGTGCCAGTAGTCCACGAGGGGTTTACGATGAGCAGTTCTTC | CASSPRGVYDEQFF
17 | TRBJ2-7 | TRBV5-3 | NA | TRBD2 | TGTGCCGTCCTTCTAGATCGACTAGCGGGAGGGGCCTACGAGCAGTACTTC | CAVLLDRLAGGAYEQYF
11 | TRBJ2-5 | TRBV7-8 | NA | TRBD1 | TGTGCCAGCAGCTCACAGGGGCCCCAGTACTTC | CASSSQGPQYF
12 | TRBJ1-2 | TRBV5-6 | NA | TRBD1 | TGTGCCAGCAGTACCGGGACAGGGGGCTACACCTTC | CASSTGTGGYTF
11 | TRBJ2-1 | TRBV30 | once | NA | TGTGCCTGGGAACGCGACAAAGGGCAGTTCTTC | CAWERDKGQFF
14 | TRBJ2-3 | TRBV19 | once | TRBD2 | TGTGCCAGTAGTCCTAGCGGAAACACAGATACGCAGTATTTT | CASSPSGNTDTQYF
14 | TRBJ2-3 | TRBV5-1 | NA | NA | TGCGCCAGCAGCTCTATTGACAGCACAGATACGCAGTATTTT | CASSSIDSTDTQYF
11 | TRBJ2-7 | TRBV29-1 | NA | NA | TGCAGCGTAGGGGAGAGCTACGAGCAGTACTTC | CSVGESYEQYF
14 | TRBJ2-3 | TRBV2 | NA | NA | TGTGCCAGCAACGCTTACGGCTACACAGATACGCAGTATTTT | CASNAYGYTDTQYF
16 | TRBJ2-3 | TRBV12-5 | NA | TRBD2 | TGTGCTAGTGGTCAAATAGCGGGAGGCCACACAGATACGCAGTATTTT | CASGQIAGGHTDTQYF
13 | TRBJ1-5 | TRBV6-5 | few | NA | TGTGCCAGCAGCCGGGGACATGATCAGCCCCAGCATTTT | CASSRGHDQPQHF
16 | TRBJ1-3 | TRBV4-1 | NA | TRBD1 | TGCGCCAGCAGCCAAGAGGGGACAGGGCTTAGAAACACCATATATTTT | CASSQEGTGLRNTIYF
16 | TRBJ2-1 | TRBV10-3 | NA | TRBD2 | TGTGCCATCAGGGGGACTAGCGGGACGGATTACAATGAGCAGTTCTTC | CAIRGTSGTDYNEQFF
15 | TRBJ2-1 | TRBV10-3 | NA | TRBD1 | TGTGCCATCGGACAGGGTTTTAGCTCCTACAATGAGCAGTTCTTC | CAIGQGFSSYNEQFF
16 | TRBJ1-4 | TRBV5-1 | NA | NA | TGCGCCAGCAGTTCAACACCCGGGACAACTAATGAAAAACTGTTTTTT | CASSSTPGTTNEKLFF
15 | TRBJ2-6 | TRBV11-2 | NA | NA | TGTGCCAGCAGCCGCGACATCTCTGGGGCCAACGTCCTGACTTTC | CASSRDISGANVLTF
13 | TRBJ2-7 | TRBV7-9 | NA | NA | TGTGCCAGCAGTGAAGCACCCAGCTACGAGCAGTACTTC | CASSEAPSYEQYF
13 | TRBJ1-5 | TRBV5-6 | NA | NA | TGTGCCAGCAGCTTTCTCCAGGGTCAGCCCCAGCATTTT | CASSFLQGQPQHF
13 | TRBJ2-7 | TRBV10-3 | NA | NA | TGTGCCATCAGCATAGTTGTTGGGTACGAGCAGTACTTC | CAISIVVGYEQYF
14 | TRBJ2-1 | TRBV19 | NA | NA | TGTGCCAGTAGTATAGCAGCCAGGGTCGATGAGCAGTTCTTC | CASSIAARVDEQFF
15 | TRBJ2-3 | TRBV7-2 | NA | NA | TGTGCCAGCAGCTTAGCCGGGATTCGCACAGATACGCAGTATTTT | CASSLAGIRTDTQYF
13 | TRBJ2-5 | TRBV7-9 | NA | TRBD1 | TGTGCCAGCAGCATGACAGGGTCAGAGACCCAGTACTTC | CASSMTGSETQYF
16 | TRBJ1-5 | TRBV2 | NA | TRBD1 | TGTGCCAGCAACCAACGCCCTACAGGGGGCGGACAGCCCCAGCATTTT | CASNQRPTGGGQPQHF
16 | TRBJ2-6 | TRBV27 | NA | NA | TGTGCCAGCAGTTTACGCCGGGGGCGGGGGGCCAACGTCCTGACTTTC | CASSLRRGRGANVLTF